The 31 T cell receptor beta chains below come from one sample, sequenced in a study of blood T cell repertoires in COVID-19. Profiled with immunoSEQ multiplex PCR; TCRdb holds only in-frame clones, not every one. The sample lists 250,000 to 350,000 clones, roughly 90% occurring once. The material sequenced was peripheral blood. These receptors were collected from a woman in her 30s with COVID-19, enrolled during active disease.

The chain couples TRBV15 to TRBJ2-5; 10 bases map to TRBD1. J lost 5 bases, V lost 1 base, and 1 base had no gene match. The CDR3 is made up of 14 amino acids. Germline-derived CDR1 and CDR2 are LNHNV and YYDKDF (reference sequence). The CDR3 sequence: CATSRGTGGETQYF. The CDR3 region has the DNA TGTGCCACCAGCAGAGGGACAGGGGGGGAGACCCAGTACTTC. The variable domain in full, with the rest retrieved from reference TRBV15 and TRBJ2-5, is DAMVIQNPRYQVTQFGKPVTLSCSQTLNHNVMYWYQQKSSQAPKLLFHYYDKDFNNEADTPDNFQSRRPNTSFCFLDIRSPGLGDTAMYLCATSRGTGGETQYFGPGTRLLVL.

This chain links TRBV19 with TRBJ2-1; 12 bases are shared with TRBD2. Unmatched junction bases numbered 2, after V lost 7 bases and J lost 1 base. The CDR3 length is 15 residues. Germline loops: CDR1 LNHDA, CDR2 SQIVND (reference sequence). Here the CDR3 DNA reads TGTGCCAGTAACCTAGCGGGAGGGTCCTACAATGAGCAGTTCTTC. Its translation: CASNLAGGSYNEQFF. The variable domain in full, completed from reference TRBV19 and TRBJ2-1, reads DGGITQSPKYLFRKEGQNVTLSCEQNLNHDAMYWYRQDPGQGLRLIYYSQIVNDFQKGDIAEGYSVSREKKESFPLTVTSAQKNPTAFYLCASNLAGGSYNEQFFGPGTRLTVL.

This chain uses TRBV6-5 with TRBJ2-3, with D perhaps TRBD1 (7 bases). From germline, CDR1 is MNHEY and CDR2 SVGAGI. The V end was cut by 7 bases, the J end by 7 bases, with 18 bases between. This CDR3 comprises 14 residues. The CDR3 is CASKRGAGGNTQYF. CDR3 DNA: TGTGCCAGCAAAAGGGGGGCAGGGGGAAATACGCAGTATTTT.

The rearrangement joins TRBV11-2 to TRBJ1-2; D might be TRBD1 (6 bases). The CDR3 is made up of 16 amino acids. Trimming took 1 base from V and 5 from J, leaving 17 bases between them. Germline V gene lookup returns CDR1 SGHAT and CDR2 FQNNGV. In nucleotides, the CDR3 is TGTGCCAGCAGCTTAGGAATGGGGGCGCAGGTTTATGGCTACACCTTC. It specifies CASSLGMGAQVYGYTF.

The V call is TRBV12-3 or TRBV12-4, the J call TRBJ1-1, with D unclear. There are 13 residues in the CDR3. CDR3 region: CALSLQRHTEAFF. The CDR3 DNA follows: TGTGCTCTCTCGCTTCAGCGGCACACTGAAGCTTTCTTT.

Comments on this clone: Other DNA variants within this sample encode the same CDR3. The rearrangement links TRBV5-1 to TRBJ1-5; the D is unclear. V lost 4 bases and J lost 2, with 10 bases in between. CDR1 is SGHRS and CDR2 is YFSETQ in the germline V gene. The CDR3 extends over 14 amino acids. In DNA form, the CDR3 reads TGCGCCAGCAGCCTGGAGGGAGGCAATCAGCCCCAGCATTTT. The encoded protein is CASSLEGGNQPQHF.

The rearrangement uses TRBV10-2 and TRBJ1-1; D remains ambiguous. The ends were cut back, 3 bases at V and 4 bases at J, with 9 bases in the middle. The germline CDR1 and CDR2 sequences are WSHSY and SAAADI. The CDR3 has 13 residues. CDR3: CASSENMATEAFF. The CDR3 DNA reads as TGCGCCAGCAGTGAAAACATGGCCACTGAAGCTTTCTTT.

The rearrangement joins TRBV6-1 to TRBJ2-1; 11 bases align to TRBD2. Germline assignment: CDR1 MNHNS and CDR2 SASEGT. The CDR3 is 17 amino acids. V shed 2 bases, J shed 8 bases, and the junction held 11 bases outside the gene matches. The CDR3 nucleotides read TGTGCCAGCAGTGAATCTGTAACTAGCGGGAGCAACGATGAGCAGTTCTTC. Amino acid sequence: CASSESVTSGSNDEQFF.

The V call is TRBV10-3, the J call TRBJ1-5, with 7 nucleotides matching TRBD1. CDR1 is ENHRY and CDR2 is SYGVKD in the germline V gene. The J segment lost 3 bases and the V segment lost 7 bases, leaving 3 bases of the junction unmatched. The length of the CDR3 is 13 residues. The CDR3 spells CAIKDRYNQPQHF. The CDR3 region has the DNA TGTGCCATCAAGGACAGGTACAATCAGCCCCAGCATTTT.

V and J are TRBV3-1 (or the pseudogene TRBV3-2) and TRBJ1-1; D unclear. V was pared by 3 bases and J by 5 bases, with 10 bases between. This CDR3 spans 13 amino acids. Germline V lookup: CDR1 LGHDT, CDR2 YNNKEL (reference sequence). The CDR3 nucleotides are TGTGCCAGCAGCCAGTCTTGGGAGACTGAAGCTTTCTTT. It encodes CASSQSWETEAFF.

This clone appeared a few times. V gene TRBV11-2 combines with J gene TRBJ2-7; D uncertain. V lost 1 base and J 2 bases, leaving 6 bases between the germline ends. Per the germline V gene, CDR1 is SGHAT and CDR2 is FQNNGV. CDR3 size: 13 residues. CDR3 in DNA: TGTGCCAGCAGCTTAGCCCACACCTACGAGCAGTACTTC. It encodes CASSLAHTYEQYF. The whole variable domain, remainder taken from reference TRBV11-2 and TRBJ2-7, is EAGVAQSPRYKIIEKRQSVAFWCNPISGHATLYWYQQILGQGPKLLIQFQNNGVVDDSQLPKDRFSAERLKGVDSTLKIQPAKLEDSAVYLCASSLAHTYEQYFGPGTRLTVT.

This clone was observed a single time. The CDR3 DNA follows: TGTGCCTGGAGTAGGACAGCCTCTGGGGCCAACGTCCTGACTTTC. It yields the protein CAWSRTASGANVLTF. The V gene is TRBV30, the J gene TRBJ2-6, with D perhaps TRBD1 (6 bases). Trimming pared 2 bases from V and 0 bases from J, leaving 8 bases between. Germline-derived CDR1 and CDR2 are GTSNPN and SVGIG (reference sequence). CDR3 length: 15 amino acids.

The CDR3 DNA sequence: TGTGCCAGTACCATTTCAGGGGGAAGGCATGAAAAACTGTTTTTT. Translation gives CASTISGGRHEKLFF. The chain combines TRBV19 with TRBJ1-4; TRBD1 agrees at 7 bases. This CDR3 contains 15 residues. CDR1 and CDR2 (germline): LNHDA, SQIVND (reference sequence). The V and J ends lost 7 bases and 6 bases, in that order; junction bases with no gene match: 11.

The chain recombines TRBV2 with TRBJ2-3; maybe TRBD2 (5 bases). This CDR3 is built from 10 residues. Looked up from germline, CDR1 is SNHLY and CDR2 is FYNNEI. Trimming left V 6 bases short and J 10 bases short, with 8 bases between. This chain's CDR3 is CASRVGAQYF. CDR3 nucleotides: TGTGCCAGCAGGGTCGGGGCGCAGTATTTT.

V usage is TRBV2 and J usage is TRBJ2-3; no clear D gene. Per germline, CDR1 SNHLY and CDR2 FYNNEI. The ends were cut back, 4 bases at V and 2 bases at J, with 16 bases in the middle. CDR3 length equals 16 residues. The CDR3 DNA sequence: TGTGCCAGCAGTGTTATCCCGCCAGGCCCCACAGATACGCAGTATTTT. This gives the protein CASSVIPPGPTDTQYF.

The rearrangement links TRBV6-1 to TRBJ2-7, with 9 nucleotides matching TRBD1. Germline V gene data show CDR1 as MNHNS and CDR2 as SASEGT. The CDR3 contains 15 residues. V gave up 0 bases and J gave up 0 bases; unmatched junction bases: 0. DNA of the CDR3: TGTGCCAGCAGTGAAGCGGGACAGGGCTCCTACGAGCAGTACTTC. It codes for CASSEAGQGSYEQYF.

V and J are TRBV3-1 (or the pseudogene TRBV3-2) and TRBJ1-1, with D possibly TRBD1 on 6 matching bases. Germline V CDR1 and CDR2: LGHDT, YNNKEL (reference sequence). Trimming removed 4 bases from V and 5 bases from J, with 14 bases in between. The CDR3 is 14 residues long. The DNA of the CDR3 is TGTGCCAGCAGCCTAGGCGGGGGGCAGACTGAAGCTTTCTTT. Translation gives CASSLGGGQTEAFF.

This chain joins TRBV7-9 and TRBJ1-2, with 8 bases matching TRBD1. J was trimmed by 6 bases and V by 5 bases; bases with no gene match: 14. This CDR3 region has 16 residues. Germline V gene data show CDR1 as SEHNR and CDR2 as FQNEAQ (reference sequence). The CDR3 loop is CASSPTSRQGADGYTF. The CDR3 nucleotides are TGTGCCAGCAGCCCCACGTCGAGGCAGGGGGCTGATGGCTACACCTTC.

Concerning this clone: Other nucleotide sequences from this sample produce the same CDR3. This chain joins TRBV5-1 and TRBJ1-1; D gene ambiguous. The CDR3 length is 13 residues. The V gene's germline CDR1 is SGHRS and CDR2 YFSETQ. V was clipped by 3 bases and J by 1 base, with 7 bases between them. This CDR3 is CASSSTGNTEAFF. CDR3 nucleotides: TGCGCCAGCAGCTCGACGGGGAACACTGAAGCTTTCTTT.

CDR3 residues: CASSFHSQETQYF. The DNA for the CDR3 is TGTGCCAGCAGTTTCCACAGCCAAGAGACCCAGTACTTC. The genes are TRBV28 and TRBJ2-5; D is ambiguous. There are 13 residues in the CDR3. Germline V gene lookup returns CDR1 MDHEN and CDR2 SYDVKM. Trimming pared 3 bases from V and 1 base from J, leaving 6 bases between.

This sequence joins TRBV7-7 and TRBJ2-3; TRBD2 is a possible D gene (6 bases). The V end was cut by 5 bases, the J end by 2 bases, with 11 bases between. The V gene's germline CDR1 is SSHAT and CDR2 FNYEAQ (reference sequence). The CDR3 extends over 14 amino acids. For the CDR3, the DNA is TGTGCCAGCAGCCGGGACTCCCACACAGATACGCAGTATTTT. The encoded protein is CASSRDSHTDTQYF. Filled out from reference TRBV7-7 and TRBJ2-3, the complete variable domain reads GAGVSQSPRYKVTKRGQDVTLRCDPISSHATLYWYQQALGQGPEFLTYFNYEAQPDKSGLPSDRFSAERPEGSISTLTIQRTEQRDSAMYRCASSRDSHTDTQYFGPGTRLTVL.

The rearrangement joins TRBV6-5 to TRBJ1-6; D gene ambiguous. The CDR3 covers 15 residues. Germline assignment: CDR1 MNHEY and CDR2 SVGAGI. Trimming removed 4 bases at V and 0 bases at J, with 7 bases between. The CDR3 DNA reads TGTGCCAGCAGTTCACAGAGCTCCTATAATTCACCCCTCCACTTT. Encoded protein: CASSSQSSYNSPLHF.

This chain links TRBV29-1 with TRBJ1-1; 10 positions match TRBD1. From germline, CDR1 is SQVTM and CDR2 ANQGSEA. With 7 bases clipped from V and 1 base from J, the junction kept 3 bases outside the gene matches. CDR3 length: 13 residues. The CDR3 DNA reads TGCAGCGGACAGGGGGCGAGGAACACTGAAGCTTTCTTT. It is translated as CSGQGARNTEAFF. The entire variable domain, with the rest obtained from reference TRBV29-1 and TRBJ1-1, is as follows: SAVISQKPSRDICQRGTSLTIQCQVDSQVTMMFWYRQQPGQSLTLIATANQGSEATYESGFVIDKFPISRPNLTFSTLTVSNMSPEDSSIYLCSGQGARNTEAFFGQGTRLTVV.

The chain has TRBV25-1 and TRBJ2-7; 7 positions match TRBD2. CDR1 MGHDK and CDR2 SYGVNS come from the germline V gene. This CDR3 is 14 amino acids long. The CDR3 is CAGPGLRKDLEQYF. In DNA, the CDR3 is TGTGCGGGGCCGGGACTACGAAAGGATCTCGAGCAGTACTTC.

The CDR3 reads CASSLGLAGWDTQYF. DNA of the CDR3: TGTGCCAGCAGCTTAGGTCTAGCGGGTTGGGATACGCAGTATTTT. The chain joins TRBV11-2 to TRBJ2-3; 8 nucleotides line up with TRBD2. This CDR3 is 15 amino acids long. CDR1 is SGHAT and CDR2 is FQNNGV in the germline V gene. V was clipped by 1 base and J by 6 bases; unmatched bases: 6.

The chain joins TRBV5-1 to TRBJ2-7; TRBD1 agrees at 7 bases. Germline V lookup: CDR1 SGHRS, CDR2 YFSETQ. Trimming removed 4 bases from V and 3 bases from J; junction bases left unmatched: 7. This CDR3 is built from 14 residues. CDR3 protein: CASSAGQASYEQYF. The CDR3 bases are TGCGCCAGCAGCGCCGGACAGGCAAGCTACGAGCAGTACTTC.

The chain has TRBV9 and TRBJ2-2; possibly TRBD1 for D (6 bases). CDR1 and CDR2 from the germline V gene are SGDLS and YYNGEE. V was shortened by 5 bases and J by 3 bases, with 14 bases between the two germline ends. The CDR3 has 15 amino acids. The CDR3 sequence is CASSMGHRDTGELFF. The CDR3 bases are TGTGCCAGCAGTATGGGACACCGAGACACCGGGGAGCTGTTTTTT.

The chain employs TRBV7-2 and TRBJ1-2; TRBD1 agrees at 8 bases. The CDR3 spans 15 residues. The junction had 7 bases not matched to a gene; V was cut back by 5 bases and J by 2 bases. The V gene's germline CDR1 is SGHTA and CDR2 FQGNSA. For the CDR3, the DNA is TGTGCCAGCAGCCTCCAGACAGGGGCCAACTATGGCTACACCTTC. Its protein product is CASSLQTGANYGYTF.

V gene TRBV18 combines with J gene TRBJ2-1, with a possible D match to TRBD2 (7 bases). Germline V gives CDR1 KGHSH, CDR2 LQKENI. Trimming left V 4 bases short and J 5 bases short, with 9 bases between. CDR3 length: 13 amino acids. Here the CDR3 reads CASSQGGNNEQFF. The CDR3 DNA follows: TGTGCCAGCTCACAGGGGGGGAACAATGAGCAGTTCTTC.

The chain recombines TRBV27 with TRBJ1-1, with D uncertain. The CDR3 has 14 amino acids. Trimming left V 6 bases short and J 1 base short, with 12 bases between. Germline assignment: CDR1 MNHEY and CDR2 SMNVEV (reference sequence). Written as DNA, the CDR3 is TGTGCCAGCAGACACGGGGAAGCGAACACTGAAGCTTTCTTT. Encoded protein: CASRHGEANTEAFF.

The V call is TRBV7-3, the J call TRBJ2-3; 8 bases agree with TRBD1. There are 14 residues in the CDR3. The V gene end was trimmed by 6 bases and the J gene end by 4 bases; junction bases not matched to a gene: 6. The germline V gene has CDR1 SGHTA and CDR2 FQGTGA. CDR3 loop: CASRSGTGADTQYF. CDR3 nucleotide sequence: TGTGCCAGCAGATCCGGGACAGGCGCAGATACGCAGTATTTT.